These 12 T cell receptor beta chains originate from one sample sequenced in a study of blood T cell repertoires in COVID-19 (dated by TCRdb to 2020 to 2022). The protocol used for the library was the immunoSEQ multiplex PCR assay. TCRdb stores this immuneACCESS table with in-frame sequences only. Part of the clones is absent; in the studies checked, under half of the shortfall reflects unresolved V genes, and no reason is known for the rest. This sample has some 220,000 clones in its table, and approximately 83% of those were observed once. Of the sample, around 1.3% falls within the top ten clones. Material for sequencing was peripheral blood. Receptor source: a woman aged 25 to 45 with COVID-19, enrolled during active disease.

The V and J genes are TRBV27 and TRBJ2-2; the match to TRBD2 covers 10 bases. Germline-derived CDR1 and CDR2 are MNHEY and SMNVEV (reference sequence). The ends lost 6 bases at V and 2 bases at J; junction bases unmatched: 6. The CDR3 length is 16 residues. The CDR3 sequence is CASRLAGNLNTGELFF. CDR3 coding DNA: TGTGCCAGCAGACTAGCGGGAAACTTAAACACCGGGGAGCTGTTTTTT.

This clone was found once. The V and J genes are TRBV3-1 (or the pseudogene TRBV3-2) and TRBJ2-7; 9 nucleotides line up with TRBD1. The V gene end was trimmed by 4 bases and the J gene end by 0 bases; junction bases not matched to a gene: 10. The CDR3 is made up of 17 amino acids. Germline V lookup: CDR1 LGHDT, CDR2 YNNKEL (reference sequence). For the CDR3, the DNA is TGTGCCAGCAGCCTCCACCGTGGGACAGGGAGCTCCTACGAGCAGTACTTC. It is translated as CASSLHRGTGSSYEQYF.

The CDR3 nucleotides are TGTGCCTGGAGTATGCGGGCCGGGGAGCTGTTTTTT. Its protein product is CAWSMRAGELFF. This chain links TRBV30 with TRBJ2-2, with a tentative D call TRBD2 (5 bases). The V and J ends lost 2 bases and 6 bases respectively, with 7 bases between them. There are 12 residues in the CDR3. The germline CDR1 and CDR2 sequences are GTSNPN and SVGIG (reference sequence).

This chain joins TRBV9 and TRBJ2-7; 7 bases are shared with TRBD1. Germline lookup yields CDR1 SGDLS and CDR2 YYNGEE. CDR3 size: 15 residues. V dropped 0 bases and J dropped 5; count of bases not matched to a gene: 8. CDR3 amino acids: CASSVGGTVGNEQYF. The CDR3 nucleotides are TGTGCCAGCAGCGTAGGGGGGACAGTGGGGAACGAGCAGTACTTC. Combining the CDR3 with reference TRBV9 and TRBJ2-7 gives the whole variable domain DSGVTQTPKHLITATGQRVTLRCSPRSGDLSVYWYQQSLDQGLQFLIQYYNGEERAKGNILERFSAQQFPDLHSELNLSSLELGDSALYFCASSVGGTVGNEQYFGPGTRLTVT.

This clone has a single count. Here the CDR3 reads CASSFVTKNYEQYF. CDR3 nucleotides: TGTGCCAGCAGCTTTGTTACTAAAAACTACGAGCAGTACTTC. The chain has TRBV11-2 and TRBJ2-7; D is unresolved. V was cut by 3 bases and J by 3 bases, with 12 bases left in between. The CDR3 has 14 amino acids. Germline-derived CDR1 and CDR2 are SGHAT and FQNNGV.

In this sample, this clone turned up once. The rearrangement links TRBV28 to TRBJ2-4; 7 bases agree with TRBD1. Germline CDR1 reads MDHEN; CDR2 reads SYDVKM. CDR3 length: 13 amino acids. The J segment lost 11 bases and the V segment lost 7 bases, leaving 11 bases of the junction unmatched. The CDR3 sequence: CASNGQVFGVQYF. The CDR3 coding sequence is TGTGCCAGCAACGGACAGGTGTTCGGGGTTCAGTACTTC.

V gene TRBV19 combines with J gene TRBJ2-2, with no clear D. V was trimmed by 0 bases and J by 3 bases, leaving 8 bases between them. The CDR3 covers 15 residues. Germline CDR1 LNHDA, CDR2 SQIVND (reference sequence). The DNA for the CDR3 is TGTGCCAGTAGTATAGAGCACAGACACACCGGGGAGCTGTTTTTT. It specifies CASSIEHRHTGELFF.

This clone was recorded a few times. V gene TRBV28 combines with J gene TRBJ2-1, with 11 bases aligning to TRBD2. In germline, CDR1 is MDHEN, CDR2 SYDVKM. The CDR3 contains 17 residues. The V and J ends lost 4 bases and 1 base, in that order; junction bases with no gene match: 6. DNA for the CDR3: TGTGCCAGCAGTTCCTGGACTAGCGGGCTATCCTACAATGAGCAGTTCTTC. Amino acids: CASSSWTSGLSYNEQFF.

The chain is built from TRBV18 and TRBJ1-2; 7 positions match TRBD1. CDR1 is KGHSH, CDR2 LQKENI, per germline. V gave up 0 bases and J gave up 5 bases; unmatched junction bases: 6. CDR3 length equals 15 residues. Written as DNA, the CDR3 is TGTGCCAGCTCACCACCCCAGGGGGATGGTTATGGCTACACCTTC. Residues: CASSPPQGDGYGYTF.

A word on this clone: This same CDR3 is encoded by further DNA sequences in the sample. The chain combines TRBV7-2 with TRBJ2-5, with D possibly TRBD2 on 6 matching bases. CDR3 size: 13 residues. The V end lost 1 base, the J end lost 5 bases, and 8 bases lay between the germline ends. Germline V gene data show CDR1 as SGHTA and CDR2 as FQGNSA. CDR3 region: CASSLVGGETQYF. In DNA, the CDR3 is TGTGCCAGCAGCTTAGTTGGGGGGGAGACCCAGTACTTC.

V and J are TRBV27 and TRBJ2-2; no clear D. The CDR3 runs to 14 residues. V lost 2 bases and J 2 bases, leaving 6 bases between the germline ends. Germline CDR1 and CDR2: MNHEY and SMNVEV (reference sequence). The CDR3 is CASSLIRNTGELFF. DNA of the CDR3: TGTGCCAGCAGTTTAATCAGAAACACCGGGGAGCTGTTTTTT.

The CDR3 bases are TGTGCCAGCAGCTTTCCGGGACAGGGAATGAAAAACATTCAGTACTTC. Amino acids: CASSFPGQGMKNIQYF. V gene TRBV11-2 combines with J gene TRBJ2-4; 9 positions match TRBD1. The CDR3 has 16 residues. Per the germline V gene, CDR1 is SGHAT and CDR2 is FQNNGV. V lost 3 bases to trimming and J lost 4 bases; unmatched junction nucleotides: 7.